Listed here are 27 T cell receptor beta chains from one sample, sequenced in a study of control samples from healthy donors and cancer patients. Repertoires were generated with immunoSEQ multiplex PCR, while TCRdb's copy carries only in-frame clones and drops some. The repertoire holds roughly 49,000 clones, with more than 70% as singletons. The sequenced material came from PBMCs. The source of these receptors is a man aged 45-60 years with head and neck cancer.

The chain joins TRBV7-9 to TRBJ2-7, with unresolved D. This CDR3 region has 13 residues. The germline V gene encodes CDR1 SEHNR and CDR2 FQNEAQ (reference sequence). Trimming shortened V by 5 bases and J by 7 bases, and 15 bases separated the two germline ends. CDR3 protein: CASSPSRWSEQYF. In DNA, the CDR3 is TGTGCCAGCAGCCCCAGCCGGTGGAGTGAGCAGTACTTC.

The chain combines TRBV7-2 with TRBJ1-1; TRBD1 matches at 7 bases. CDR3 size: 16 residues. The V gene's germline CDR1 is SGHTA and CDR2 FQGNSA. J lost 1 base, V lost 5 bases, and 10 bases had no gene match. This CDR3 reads CASSLPGGGPNTEAFF. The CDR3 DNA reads TGTGCCAGCAGCCTTCCTGGAGGGGGCCCGAACACTGAAGCTTTCTTT.

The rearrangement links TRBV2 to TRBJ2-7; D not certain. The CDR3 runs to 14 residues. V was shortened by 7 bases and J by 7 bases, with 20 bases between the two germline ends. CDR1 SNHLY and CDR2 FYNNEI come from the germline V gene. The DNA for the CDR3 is TGTGCCAGCAAACCCAAGACTCCCGGGTGGGAGCAGTACTTC. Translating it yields CASKPKTPGWEQYF.

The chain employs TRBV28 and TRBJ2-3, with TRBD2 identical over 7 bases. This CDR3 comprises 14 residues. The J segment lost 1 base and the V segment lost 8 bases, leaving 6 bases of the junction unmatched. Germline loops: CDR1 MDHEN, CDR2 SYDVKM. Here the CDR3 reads CASGLADRTDTQYF. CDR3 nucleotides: TGTGCCAGCGGGCTAGCGGACCGCACAGATACGCAGTATTTT.

CDR3 DNA: TGTGCCAGCAGCCAAGATGCCGGCAGCTATTACGAGCAGTACTTC. Its translation: CASSQDAGSYYEQYF. V usage is TRBV4-2 and J usage is TRBJ2-7; D is unclear. There are 15 residues in the CDR3. V was shortened by 0 bases and J by 4 bases, with 13 bases between the two germline ends. Germline CDR1 is LGHNA and CDR2 is YNFKEQ.

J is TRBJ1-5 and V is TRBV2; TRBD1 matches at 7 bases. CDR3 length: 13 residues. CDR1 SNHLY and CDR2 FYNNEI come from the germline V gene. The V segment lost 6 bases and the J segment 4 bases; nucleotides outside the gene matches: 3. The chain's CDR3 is CASSWTGNQPQHF. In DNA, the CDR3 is TGTGCCAGCAGCTGGACAGGAAATCAGCCCCAGCATTTT.

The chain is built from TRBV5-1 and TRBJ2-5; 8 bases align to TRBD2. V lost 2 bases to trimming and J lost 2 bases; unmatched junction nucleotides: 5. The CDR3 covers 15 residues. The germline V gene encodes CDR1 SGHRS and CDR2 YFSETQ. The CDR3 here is CASSFSGGGQETQYF. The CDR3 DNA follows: TGCGCCAGCAGCTTTTCTGGCGGGGGGCAAGAGACCCAGTACTTC.

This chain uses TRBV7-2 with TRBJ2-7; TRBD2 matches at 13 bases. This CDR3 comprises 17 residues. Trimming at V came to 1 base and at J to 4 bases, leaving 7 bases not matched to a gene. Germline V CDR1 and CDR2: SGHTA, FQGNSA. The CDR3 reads CASSLGTSGGASYEQYF. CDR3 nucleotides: TGTGCCAGCAGCTTAGGAACTAGCGGGGGGGCTTCGTACGAGCAGTACTTC. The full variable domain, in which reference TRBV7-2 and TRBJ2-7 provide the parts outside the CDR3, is GAGVSQSPSNKVTEKGKDVELRCDPISGHTALYWYRQSLGQGLEFLIYFQGNSAPDKSGLPSDRFSAERTGGSVSTLTIQRTQQEDSAVYLCASSLGTSGGASYEQYFGPGTRLTVT.

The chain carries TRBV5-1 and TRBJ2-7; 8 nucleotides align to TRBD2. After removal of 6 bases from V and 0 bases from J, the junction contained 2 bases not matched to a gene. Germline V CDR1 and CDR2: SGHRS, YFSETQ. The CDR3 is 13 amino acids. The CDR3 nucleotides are TGCGCCAGCACAAGCGGGAGCTCCTACGAGCAGTACTTC. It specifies CASTSGSSYEQYF.

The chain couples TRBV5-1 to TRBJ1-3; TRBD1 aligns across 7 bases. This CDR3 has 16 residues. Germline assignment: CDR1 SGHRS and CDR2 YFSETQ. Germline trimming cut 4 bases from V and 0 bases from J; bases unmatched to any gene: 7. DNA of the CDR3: TGCGCCAGCAGCCTGATGACAGGGACCTCTGGAAACACCATATATTTT. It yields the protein CASSLMTGTSGNTIYF.

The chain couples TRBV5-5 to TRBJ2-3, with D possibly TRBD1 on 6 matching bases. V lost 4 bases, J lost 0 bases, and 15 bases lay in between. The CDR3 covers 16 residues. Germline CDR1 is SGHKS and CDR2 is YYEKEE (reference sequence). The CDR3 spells CASSLSRGYSTDTQYF. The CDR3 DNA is TGTGCCAGCAGCCTCTCCAGGGGATATAGCACAGATACGCAGTATTTT.

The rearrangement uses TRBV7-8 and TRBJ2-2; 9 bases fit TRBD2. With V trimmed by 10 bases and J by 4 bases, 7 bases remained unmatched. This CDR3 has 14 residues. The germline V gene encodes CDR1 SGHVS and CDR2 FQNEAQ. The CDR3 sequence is CAIALLAGTGELFF. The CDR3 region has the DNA TGTGCCATCGCGTTACTAGCGGGCACCGGGGAGCTGTTTTTT.

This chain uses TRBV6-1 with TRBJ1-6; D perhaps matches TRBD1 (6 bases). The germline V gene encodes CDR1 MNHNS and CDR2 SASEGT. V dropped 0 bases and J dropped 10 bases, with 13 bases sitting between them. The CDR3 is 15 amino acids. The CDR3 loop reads CASSEALGGGSPLHF. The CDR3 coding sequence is TGTGCCAGCAGTGAAGCGCTAGGGGGTGGATCACCCCTCCACTTT.

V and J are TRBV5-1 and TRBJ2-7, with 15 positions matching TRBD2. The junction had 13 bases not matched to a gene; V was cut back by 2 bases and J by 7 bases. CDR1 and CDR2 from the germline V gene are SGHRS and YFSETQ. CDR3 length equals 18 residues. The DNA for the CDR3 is TGCGCCAGCAGCTTTCGCTCCGGACTAGCGGGAGGGCCGGGGGAGCAGTACTTC. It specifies CASSFRSGLAGGPGEQYF.

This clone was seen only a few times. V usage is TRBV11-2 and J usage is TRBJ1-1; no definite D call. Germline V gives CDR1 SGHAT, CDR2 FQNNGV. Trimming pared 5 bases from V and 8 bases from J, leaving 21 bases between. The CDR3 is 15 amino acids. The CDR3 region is CASSTYRTKNKEAFF. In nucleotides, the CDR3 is TGTGCCAGCAGCACGTATAGAACGAAGAATAAAGAAGCTTTCTTT.

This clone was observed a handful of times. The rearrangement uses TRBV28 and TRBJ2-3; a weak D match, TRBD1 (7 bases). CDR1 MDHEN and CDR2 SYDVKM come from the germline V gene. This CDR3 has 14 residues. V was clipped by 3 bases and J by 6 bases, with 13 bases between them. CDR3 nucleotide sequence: TGTGCCAGCAGTTTTGGAGGGGGCAGGGATACGCAGTATTTT. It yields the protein CASSFGGGRDTQYF.

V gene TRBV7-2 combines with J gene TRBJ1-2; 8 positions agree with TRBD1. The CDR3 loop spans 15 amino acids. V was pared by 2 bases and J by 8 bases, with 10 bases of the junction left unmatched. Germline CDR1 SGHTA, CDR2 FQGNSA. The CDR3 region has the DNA TGTGCCAGCAGCTTACAACCCGGGACAGGAGAGGGCTACACCTTC. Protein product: CASSLQPGTGEGYTF. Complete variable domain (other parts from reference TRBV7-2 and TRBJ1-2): GAGVSQSPSNKVTEKGKDVELRCDPISGHTALYWYRQSLGQGLEFLIYFQGNSAPDKSGLPSDRFSAERTGGSVSTLTIQRTQQEDSAVYLCASSLQPGTGEGYTFGSGTRLTVV.

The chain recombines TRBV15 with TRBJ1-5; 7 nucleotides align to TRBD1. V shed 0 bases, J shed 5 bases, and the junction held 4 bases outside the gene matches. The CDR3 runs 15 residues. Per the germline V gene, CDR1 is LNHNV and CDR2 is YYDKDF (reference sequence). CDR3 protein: CATSRDSGGYQPQHF. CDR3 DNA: TGTGCCACCAGCAGAGATTCAGGGGGATATCAGCCCCAGCATTTT. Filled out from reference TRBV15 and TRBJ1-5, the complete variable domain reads DAMVIQNPRYQVTQFGKPVTLSCSQTLNHNVMYWYQQKSSQAPKLLFHYYDKDFNNEADTPDNFQSRRPNTSFCFLDIRSPGLGDTAMYLCATSRDSGGYQPQHFGDGTRLSIL.

In DNA, the CDR3 is TGTGCCAGCAGCTCATATCTAGGACATACCTACAACTATGGCTACACCTTC. It encodes CASSSYLGHTYNYGYTF. The chain combines TRBV5-6 with TRBJ1-2, with D possibly TRBD1 on 5 matching bases. Trimming stripped 3 bases from V and 2 bases from J, with 20 bases between. The germline V gene has CDR1 SGHDT and CDR2 YYEEEE. This CDR3 has 17 residues.

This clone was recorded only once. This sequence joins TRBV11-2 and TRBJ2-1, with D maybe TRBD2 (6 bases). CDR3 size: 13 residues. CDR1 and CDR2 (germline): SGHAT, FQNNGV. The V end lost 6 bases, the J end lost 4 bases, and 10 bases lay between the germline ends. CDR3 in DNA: TGTGCCAGCAGTGGGGACTCTTACAATGAGCAGTTCTTC. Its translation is CASSGDSYNEQFF.

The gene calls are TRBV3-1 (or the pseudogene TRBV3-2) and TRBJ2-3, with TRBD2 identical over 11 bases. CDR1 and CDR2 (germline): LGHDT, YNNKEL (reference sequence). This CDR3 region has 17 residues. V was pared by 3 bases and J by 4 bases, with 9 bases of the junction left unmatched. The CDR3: CASSQVPLAGAADTQYF. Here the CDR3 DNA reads TGTGCCAGCAGCCAGGTACCACTAGCGGGAGCGGCAGATACGCAGTATTTT.

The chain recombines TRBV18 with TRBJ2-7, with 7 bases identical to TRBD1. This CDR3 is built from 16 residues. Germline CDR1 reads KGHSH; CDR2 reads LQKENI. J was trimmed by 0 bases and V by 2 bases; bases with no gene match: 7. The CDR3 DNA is TGTGCCAGCTCACCATCTGGTGGGACAGCCTCCTACGAGCAGTACTTC. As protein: CASSPSGGTASYEQYF.

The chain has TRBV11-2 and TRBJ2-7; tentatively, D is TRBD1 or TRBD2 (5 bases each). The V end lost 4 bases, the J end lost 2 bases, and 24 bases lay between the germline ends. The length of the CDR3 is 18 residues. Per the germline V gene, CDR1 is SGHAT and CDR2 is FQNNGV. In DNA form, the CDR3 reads TGTGCCAGCAGCTCCCTTGTAGGGACGGGCGGGCGAGCCTACGAGCAGTACTTC. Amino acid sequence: CASSSLVGTGGRAYEQYF.

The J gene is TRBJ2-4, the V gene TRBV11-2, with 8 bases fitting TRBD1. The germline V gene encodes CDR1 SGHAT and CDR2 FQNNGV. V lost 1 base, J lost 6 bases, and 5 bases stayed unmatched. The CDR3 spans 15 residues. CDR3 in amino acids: CASSLVWTGTNIQYF. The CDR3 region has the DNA TGTGCCAGCAGCTTAGTATGGACAGGGACAAACATTCAGTACTTC.

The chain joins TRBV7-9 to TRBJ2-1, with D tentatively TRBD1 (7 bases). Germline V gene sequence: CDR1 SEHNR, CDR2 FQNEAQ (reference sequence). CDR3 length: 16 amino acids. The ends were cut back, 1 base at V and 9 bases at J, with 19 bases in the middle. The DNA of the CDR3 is TGTGCCAGCAGCTTAGTTGGTTTTCAGGGGGAGGTTGAGCAGTTCTTC. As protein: CASSLVGFQGEVEQFF.

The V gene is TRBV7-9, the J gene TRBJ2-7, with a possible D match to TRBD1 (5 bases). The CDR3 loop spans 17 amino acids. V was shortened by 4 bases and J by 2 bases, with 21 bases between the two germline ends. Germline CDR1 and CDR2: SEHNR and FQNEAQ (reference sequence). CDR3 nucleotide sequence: TGTGCCAGCAGCTCAGTGGGTTCGACAGTAGATCCCTACGAGCAGTACTTC. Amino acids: CASSSVGSTVDPYEQYF.

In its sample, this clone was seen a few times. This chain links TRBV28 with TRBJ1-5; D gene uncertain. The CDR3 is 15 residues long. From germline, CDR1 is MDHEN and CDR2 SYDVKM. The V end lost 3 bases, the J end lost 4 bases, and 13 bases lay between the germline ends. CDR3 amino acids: CASSLSLERNQPQHF. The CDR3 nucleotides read TGTGCCAGCAGTTTGTCTCTGGAGAGGAATCAGCCCCAGCATTTT.